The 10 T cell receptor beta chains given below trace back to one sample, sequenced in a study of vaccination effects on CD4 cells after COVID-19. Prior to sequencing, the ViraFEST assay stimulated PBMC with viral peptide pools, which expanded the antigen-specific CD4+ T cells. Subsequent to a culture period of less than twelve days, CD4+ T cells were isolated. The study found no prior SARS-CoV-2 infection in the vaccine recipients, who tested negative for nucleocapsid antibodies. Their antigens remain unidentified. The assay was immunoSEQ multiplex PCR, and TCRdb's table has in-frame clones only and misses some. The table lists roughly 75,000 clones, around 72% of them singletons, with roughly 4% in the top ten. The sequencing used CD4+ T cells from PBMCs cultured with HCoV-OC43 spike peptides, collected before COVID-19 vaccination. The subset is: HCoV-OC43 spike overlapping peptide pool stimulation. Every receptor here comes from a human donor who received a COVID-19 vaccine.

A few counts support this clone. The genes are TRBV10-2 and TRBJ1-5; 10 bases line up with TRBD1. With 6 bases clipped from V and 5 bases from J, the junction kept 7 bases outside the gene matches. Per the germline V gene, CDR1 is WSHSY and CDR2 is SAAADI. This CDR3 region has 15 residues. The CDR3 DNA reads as TGCGCCAGCAGCGGGCCCGGGACAGGGGATCAGCCCCAGCATTTT. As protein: CASSGPGTGDQPQHF.

The CDR3 sequence: CASSFSTDTQYF. CDR3 coding DNA: TGTGCCAGCAGTTTTAGCACAGATACGCAGTATTTT. This rearrangement joins TRBV28 to TRBJ2-3, with no clear D. CDR1 and CDR2 (germline): MDHEN, SYDVKM. This CDR3 is built from 12 residues. V dropped 3 bases and J dropped 0 bases, with 1 base sitting between them. The variable domain in full, with the rest retrieved from reference TRBV28 and TRBJ2-3, is DVKVTQSSRYLVKRTGEKVFLECVQDMDHENMFWYRQDPGLGLRLIYFSYDVKMKEKGDIPEGYSVSREKKERFSLILESASTNQTSMYLCASSFSTDTQYFGPGTRLTVL.

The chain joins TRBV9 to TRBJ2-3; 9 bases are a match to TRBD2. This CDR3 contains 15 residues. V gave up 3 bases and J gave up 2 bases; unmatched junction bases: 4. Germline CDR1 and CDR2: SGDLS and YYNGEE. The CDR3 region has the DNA TGTGCCAGCAGCGGAGGCGGGGGGGCCACAGATACGCAGTATTTT. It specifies CASSGGGGATDTQYF.

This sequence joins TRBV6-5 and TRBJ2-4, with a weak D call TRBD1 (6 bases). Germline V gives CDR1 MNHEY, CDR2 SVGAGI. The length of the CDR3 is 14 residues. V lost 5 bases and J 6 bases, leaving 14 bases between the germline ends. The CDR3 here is CASSPPQGRNIQYF. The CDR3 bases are TGTGCCAGCAGTCCCCCCCAGGGGAGAAACATTCAGTACTTC.

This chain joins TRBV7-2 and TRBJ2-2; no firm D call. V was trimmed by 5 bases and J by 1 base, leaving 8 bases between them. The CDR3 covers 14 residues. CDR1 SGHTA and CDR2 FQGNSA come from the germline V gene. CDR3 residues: CASSARWNTGELFF. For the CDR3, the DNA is TGTGCCAGCAGCGCTCGGTGGAACACCGGGGAGCTGTTTTTT.

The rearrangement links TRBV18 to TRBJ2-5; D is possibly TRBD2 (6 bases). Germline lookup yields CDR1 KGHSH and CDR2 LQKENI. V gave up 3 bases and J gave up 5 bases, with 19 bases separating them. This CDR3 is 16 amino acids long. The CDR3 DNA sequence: TGTGCCAGCTCACCCGCCGGGTCCAGGAGGGGCGAGACCCAGTACTTC. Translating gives CASSPAGSRRGETQYF.

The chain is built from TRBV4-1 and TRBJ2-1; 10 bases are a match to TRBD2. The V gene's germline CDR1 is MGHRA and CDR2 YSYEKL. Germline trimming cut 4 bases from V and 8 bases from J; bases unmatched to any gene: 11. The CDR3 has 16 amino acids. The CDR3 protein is CASSRESGGAIDEQFF. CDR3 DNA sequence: TGCGCCAGCAGCCGGGAAAGCGGGGGGGCCATCGATGAGCAGTTCTTC.

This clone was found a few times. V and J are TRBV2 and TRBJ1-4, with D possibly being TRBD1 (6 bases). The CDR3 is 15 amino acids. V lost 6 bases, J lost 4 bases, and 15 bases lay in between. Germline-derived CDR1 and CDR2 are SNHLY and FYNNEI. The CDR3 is CASRVQGLGNEKLFF. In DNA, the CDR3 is TGTGCCAGCAGGGTCCAGGGGCTAGGTAATGAAAAACTGTTTTTT. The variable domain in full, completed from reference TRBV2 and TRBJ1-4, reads EPEVTQTPSHQVTQMGQEVILRCVPISNHLYFYWYRQILGQKVEFLVSFYNNEISEKSEIFDDQFSVERPDGSNFTLKIRSTKLEDSAMYFCASRVQGLGNEKLFFGSGTQLSVL.

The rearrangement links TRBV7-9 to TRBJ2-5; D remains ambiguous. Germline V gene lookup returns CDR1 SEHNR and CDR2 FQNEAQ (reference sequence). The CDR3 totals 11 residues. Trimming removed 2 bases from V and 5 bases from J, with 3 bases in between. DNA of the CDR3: TGTGCCAGCAGCTTATACGAGACCCAGTACTTC. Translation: CASSLYETQYF.

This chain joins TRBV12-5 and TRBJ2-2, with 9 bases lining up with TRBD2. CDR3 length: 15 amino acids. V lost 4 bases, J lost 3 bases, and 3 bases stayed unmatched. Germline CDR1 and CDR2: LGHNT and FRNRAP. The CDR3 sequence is CASGSGLAYTGELFF. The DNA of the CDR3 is TGTGCTAGTGGTTCCGGACTAGCGTACACCGGGGAGCTGTTTTTT.